The 4 T cell receptor beta chains reported below all come from one sample, sequenced in a study of cytomegalovirus exposure and HLA in healthy donors. The protocol was immunoSEQ multiplex PCR, while the TCRdb copy is restricted to in-frame clones and leaves out a portion. The sample records about 220,000 clones, approximately 90% being singletons. The material sequenced was PBMCs. The receptor source for this set is a woman aged 18-29 years in good health and CMV-seronegative.

The V and J genes are TRBV5-4 and TRBJ1-2; TRBD1 matches at 7 bases. The CDR3 has 16 amino acids. Germline values: CDR1 SGHNT, CDR2 YYREEE (reference sequence). Trimming cost V 0 bases and J 1 base; bases outside gene matches: 6. Written as DNA, the CDR3 is TGTGCCAGCAGCTTGGGTCGTCAGGGGGTTAACTATGGCTACACCTTC. It yields the protein CASSLGRQGVNYGYTF.

A single count supports this clone. CDR3 sequence reads: CASSLGGATGELFF. For the CDR3, the DNA is TGCGCCAGCAGCTTGGGCGGGGCGACCGGGGAGCTGTTTTTT. The V and J genes are TRBV5-1 and TRBJ2-2; D may be TRBD2 (6 bases). Per the germline V gene, CDR1 is SGHRS and CDR2 is YFSETQ. The V end was cut by 0 bases, the J end by 5 bases, with 8 bases between. This CDR3 is built from 14 residues.

The rearrangement uses TRBV6-1 and TRBJ2-1; TRBD1 matches 7 bases. V trimming: 5 bases; J trimming: 3 bases; junction bases outside the gene matches: 7. The CDR3 is 15 residues long. Germline loops: CDR1 MNHNS, CDR2 SASEGT. CDR3 nucleotides: TGTGCCAGCAGTCAGACAGGGATCAGCTACAATGAGCAGTTCTTC. It encodes CASSQTGISYNEQFF.

The chain joins TRBV19 to TRBJ1-5, with 7 bases identical to TRBD1. Germline V gene sequence: CDR1 LNHDA, CDR2 SQIVND (reference sequence). The CDR3 has 14 residues. J was trimmed by 4 bases and V by 8 bases; bases with no gene match: 8. As DNA, the CDR3 is TGTGCCAGTCAGCCACAGGGGTTTAATCAGCCCCAGCATTTT. It codes for CASQPQGFNQPQHF.